These 24 T cell receptor beta chains were sequenced from one sample in a study of T cells in Graves' hyperthyroidism and ophthalmopathy. RNA transcripts were the template for amplifying TCR beta CDR3 regions. In the first-round RT-PCR of the TCR CDR3, the HTBI primer set was used. Using its own MiXCR run on the multiplex PCR reads, TCRdb lists one record per CDR3 protein. This table has 250,000 to 300,000 distinct CDR3 sequences, around 15% appearing once. The sample was blood. The receptors shown here come from a woman between 55 and 75 years old with Graves' ophthalmopathy.

The chain links TRBV4-2 to TRBJ2-3; D remains ambiguous. Germline loops: CDR1 LGHNA, CDR2 YNFKEQ. Trimming pared 4 bases from V and 4 bases from J, leaving 12 bases between. The CDR3 runs to 14 residues. The CDR3 DNA is TGTGCCAGCAGCCCTCCGTCCCTTCCAGATACGCAGTATTTT. It specifies CASSPPSLPDTQYF.

This clonotype was counted between two and nine times. The chain joins TRBV2 to TRBJ2-5; D not resolved. The CDR3 is 15 residues long. Looked up from germline, CDR1 is SNHLY and CDR2 is FYNNEI. V lost 6 bases to trimming and J lost 5 bases, with 19 bases between them. The CDR3 loop reads CASSPRWPMSETQYF. The CDR3 nucleotides read TGTGCCAGCAGCCCCCGGTGGCCGATGTCGGAGACCCAGTACTTC.

This clonotype appeared once. V and J are TRBV6-2 or TRBV6-3 and TRBJ2-7; D is ambiguous. Germline lookup yields CDR1 MNHEY and CDR2 SVGEGT. Trimming took off 0 bases at V and 7 bases at J, with 10 bases between the two ends. The CDR3 loop spans 13 amino acids. CDR3 sequence (DNA): TGTGCCAGCAGTTACTCGATGAGAGGAGAGCAGTACTTC. Translated, it gives CASSYSMRGEQYF.

This clonotype was counted many times. The chain couples TRBV20-1 to TRBJ1-5, with D unresolved. With 5 bases removed from V and 1 base from J, the gap between germline ends came to 6 bases. The CDR3 contains 12 residues. Germline values: CDR1 DFQATT, CDR2 SNEGSKA (reference sequence). The CDR3 sequence is CSAVFSNQPQHF. The CDR3 DNA follows: TGCAGTGCTGTTTTCAGCAATCAGCCCCAGCATTTT.

This chain uses TRBV16 with TRBJ1-5; D gene ambiguous. This CDR3 has 14 amino acids. Germline V gene data show CDR1 as KGHSY and CDR2 as FQNENV. The V end was cut by 5 bases, the J end by 1 base, with 9 bases between. CDR3: CASSSPWSNQPQHF. The CDR3, as DNA: TGTGCCAGCAGCTCACCTTGGAGCAATCAGCCCCAGCATTTT.

The chain employs TRBV12-3 or TRBV12-4 and TRBJ2-4; D is ambiguous. This CDR3 comprises 13 residues. Trimming cost V 3 bases and J 5 bases, with 8 bases left between them. In DNA form, the CDR3 reads TGTGCCAGCAGTTTGTTTGGGGAAAACATTCAGTACTTC. Amino acids: CASSLFGENIQYF.

This clonotype was counted ten times or more. This rearrangement joins TRBV2 to TRBJ2-7, with 14 bases lining up with TRBD2. The V and J ends lost 8 bases and 2 bases, in that order; junction bases with no gene match: 5. Per the germline V gene, CDR1 is SNHLY and CDR2 is FYNNEI. The CDR3 runs to 15 residues. DNA of the CDR3: TGTGCCAGCCAACGGACTAGCGGGGGGACCTACGAGCAGTACTTC. The encoded protein is CASQRTSGGTYEQYF.

CDR3 DNA: TGTGCCAGCAGACGTAGCGGGGGGGCAGGGTACAATGAGCAGTTCTTC. It encodes CASRRSGGAGYNEQFF. This chain connects TRBV12-3 or TRBV12-4 to TRBJ2-1; TRBD2 matches 11 bases. With V trimmed by 6 bases and J by 4 bases, 8 bases remained unmatched. The CDR3 is 16 amino acids.

This clonotype has ten or more counts. The chain recombines TRBV28 with TRBJ2-7; a possible D gene is TRBD2 (5 bases). CDR1 is MDHEN and CDR2 is SYDVKM in the germline V gene. CDR3 length: 12 amino acids. V was cut by 4 bases and J by 5 bases, with 9 bases left in between. The CDR3 reads CASSYQEDEQYF. The CDR3, as DNA: TGTGCCAGCAGTTATCAGGAGGACGAGCAGTACTTC.

The chain uses TRBV25-1 and TRBJ2-5; D perhaps matches TRBD2 (6 bases). This CDR3 region has 15 residues. Germline CDR1 is MGHDK and CDR2 is SYGVNS. The germline V and J ends were trimmed by 3 bases and 6 bases, with 17 bases remaining between them. The CDR3 sequence: CASSERGSLGQTQYF. CDR3 nucleotides: TGTGCCAGCAGTGAGCGGGGCTCGTTGGGACAGACCCAGTACTTC.

This clonotype showed up many times. As DNA, the CDR3 is TGTGCCAGCGGCATACAGGGAGTTTGGGATGGCTACACCTTC. This translates into CASGIQGVWDGYTF. The rearrangement links TRBV27 to TRBJ1-2; TRBD1 might be the D (6 bases). Germline values: CDR1 MNHEY, CDR2 SMNVEV (reference sequence). Trimming stripped 8 bases from V and 6 bases from J, with 19 bases between. The CDR3 runs 14 residues.

The J gene is TRBJ1-5, the V gene TRBV5-6; D is possibly TRBD1 (6 bases). This CDR3 region has 14 residues. Germline values: CDR1 SGHDT, CDR2 YYEEEE. V dropped 4 bases and J dropped 4 bases, with 12 bases sitting between them. The CDR3 sequence is CASSKGQRNQPQHF. The CDR3 nucleotides are TGTGCCAGCAGCAAGGGACAAAGAAATCAGCCCCAGCATTTT. Full variable domain (remainder filled in from reference TRBV5-6 and TRBJ1-5): DAGVTQSPTHLIKTRGQQVTLRCSPKSGHDTVSWYQQALGQGPQFIFQYYEEEERQRGNFPDRFSGHQFPNYSSELNVNALLLGDSALYLCASSKGQRNQPQHFGDGTRLSIL.

This clonotype was seen at least ten times. This chain uses TRBV28 with TRBJ2-5; 8 nucleotides match TRBD1. This CDR3 comprises 15 residues. Germline V lookup: CDR1 MDHEN, CDR2 SYDVKM. V lost 4 bases and J lost 6; bases outside the gene matches: 10. The CDR3 region is CASSSPETGVKTQYF. Written as DNA, the CDR3 is TGTGCCAGCAGTTCCCCGGAGACAGGGGTTAAGACCCAGTACTTC.

This clonotype was seen more than once but under ten times. The CDR3 region is CASNWDTGELFF. CDR3 nucleotide sequence: TGTGCCAGCAATTGGGACACCGGGGAGCTGTTTTTT. This chain links TRBV2 with TRBJ2-2, with D uncertain. This CDR3 is built from 12 residues. Germline V CDR1 and CDR2: SNHLY, FYNNEI. The ends were cut back, 7 bases at V and 3 bases at J, with 6 bases in the middle.

This clonotype was picked up many times. The chain couples TRBV6-2 or TRBV6-3 to TRBJ1-2, with TRBD1 as a possible D gene (5 bases). The CDR3 has 15 amino acids. Germline assignment: CDR1 MNHEY and CDR2 SVGEGT. V dropped 5 bases and J dropped 3 bases, with 16 bases sitting between them. CDR3 sequence reads: CASSAGTSNHYGYTF. Written as DNA, the CDR3 is TGTGCCAGCAGTGCCGGGACGTCGAACCACTATGGCTACACCTTC.

The V gene is TRBV7-9, the J gene TRBJ2-1; 9 bases are shared with TRBD2. V shed 5 bases and J 4 bases; nucleotides not matched to a gene: 12. The CDR3 has 17 amino acids. Per germline, CDR1 SEHNR and CDR2 FQNEAQ (reference sequence). The CDR3 is CASSPKAASGEYNEQFF. Written as DNA, the CDR3 is TGTGCCAGCAGCCCCAAGGCGGCTAGCGGGGAATACAATGAGCAGTTCTTC.

This sequence joins TRBV20-1 and TRBJ2-5, with 8 bases fitting TRBD2. The CDR3 spans 14 residues. The trim removed 0 bases at V and 5 bases at J, leaving 5 bases unmatched. Germline V gene data show CDR1 as DFQATT and CDR2 as SNEGSKA (reference sequence). This chain's CDR3 is CSARDWTSQETQYF. Written as DNA, the CDR3 is TGCAGTGCTAGAGATTGGACTAGCCAGGAGACCCAGTACTTC.

CDR3: CASSYEGRRGNTIYF. As DNA, the CDR3 is TGTGCCAGCAGTTACGAAGGCAGAAGAGGAAACACCATATATTTT. The V and J genes are TRBV6-6 and TRBJ1-3; D is uncertain. The ends were cut back, 2 bases at V and 4 bases at J, with 12 bases in the middle. The CDR3 has 15 amino acids. The germline gives CDR1 MNHNY, CDR2 SVGAGI (reference sequence).

This clonotype was counted only a few times. The chain combines TRBV18 with TRBJ1-1; D is ambiguous. The CDR3 is made up of 14 amino acids. Germline lookup yields CDR1 KGHSH and CDR2 LQKENI. V was pared by 3 bases and J by 2 bases, with 10 bases between. The CDR3, as DNA: TGTGCCAGCTCACCGTCCCCGGGAAACACTGAAGCTTTCTTT. Its protein product is CASSPSPGNTEAFF.

There are many counts of this clonotype. V and J are TRBV3-1 and TRBJ2-5, with a weak D call TRBD1 (5 bases). This CDR3 comprises 14 residues. V was clipped by 3 bases and J by 1 base, with 9 bases between them. The germline CDR1 and CDR2 sequences are LGHDT and YNNKEL (reference sequence). This CDR3 is CASSQTVTQETQYF. The DNA of the CDR3 is TGTGCCAGCAGCCAGACAGTGACCCAAGAGACCCAGTACTTC.

This clonotype was counted ten times or more. V and J are TRBV9 and TRBJ2-2; no reliable D call. The CDR3 runs to 15 residues. From germline, CDR1 is SGDLS and CDR2 YYNGEE. V was pared by 0 bases and J by 2 bases, with 8 bases between. CDR3 sequence (DNA): TGTGCCAGCAGCGTAGTGTCGGTTAACACCGGGGAGCTGTTTTTT. It translates to CASSVVSVNTGELFF.

This clonotype was observed at least ten times. V and J are TRBV7-2 and TRBJ1-1, with D unclear. Trimming cost V 5 bases and J 0 bases, with 13 bases left between them. The germline V gene encodes CDR1 SGHTA and CDR2 FQGNSA. The CDR3 contains 15 residues. The DNA for the CDR3 is TGTGCCAGCAGCCAACAACAGATAATGAACACTGAAGCTTTCTTT. Residues: CASSQQQIMNTEAFF.

The chain uses TRBV5-1 and TRBJ2-3, with D possibly called TRBD1 or TRBD2 (5 bases each). Germline CDR1 is SGHRS and CDR2 is YFSETQ. Trimming cost V 0 bases and J 4 bases, with 12 bases left between them. The CDR3 is made up of 15 amino acids. The chain's CDR3 is CASSLAQARADTQYF. The CDR3 nucleotides are TGCGCCAGCAGCTTGGCACAGGCGAGGGCAGATACGCAGTATTTT.

This clonotype has at least ten counts. The chain combines TRBV10-3 with TRBJ2-7, with D possibly matching TRBD1 (6 bases). V lost 6 bases, J lost 2 bases, and 8 bases lay in between. Germline V gives CDR1 ENHRY, CDR2 SYGVKD. The CDR3 spans 12 residues. CDR3 protein: CAISRQAYEQYF. The CDR3, as DNA: TGTGCCATCAGCCGACAGGCCTACGAGCAGTACTTC.